The rows below give T cell receptor beta chains drawn from one sample of a study of molecular identifiers for immune sequencing clone quantification. TCRdb ran MiXCR on the PCR reads and lists one entry per CDR3 protein. The sample lists approximately 670,000 distinct CDR3 sequences, about 20% seen once, with 0.85% in the top ten. The sequenced material came from naive CD8+ T cells from blood, with Jurkat cell RNA spiked in. The source of these receptors is a human donor in good health. Some libraries in this study had Jurkat cell RNA spiked in. Each CDR3 is given without its conserved first and last residue.

j_call | v_call | cdr3_aa
TRBJ2-1 | TRBV27 | ASSFLAGTSYNEQF
TRBJ2-3 | TRBV19 | ASSPWDREGDTQY
TRBJ2-2 | TRBV24-1 | ATSDLRLGQGRGTGELF
TRBJ1-6 | TRBV27 | ASSFRENPSYNSPLH
TRBJ1-3 | TRBV10-3 | AISESVGSPGNTIY
TRBJ2-7 | TRBV2 | ASILEYEQY
TRBJ2-1 | TRBV4-1 | ASSQDRASGRDNEQF
TRBJ2-7 | TRBV5-1 | ASSLELIAYEQY
TRBJ1-1 | TRBV27 | ASSLFGQGDPGDTEAF
TRBJ2-7 | TRBV6-1 | ASVGTTYEQY
TRBJ2-1 | TRBV21-1 | ASSRRGWLSEQF
TRBJ1-1 | TRBV29-1 | SVEDLGTPEAF
TRBJ2-7 | TRBV28 | ASSPKLAGPSYEQY
TRBJ1-1 | TRBV30 | AWSVTGMNTEAF
TRBJ2-3 | TRBV7-9 | ASSPTSGRVETQY
TRBJ1-1 | TRBV4-1 | ASSQEPLVNTEAF
TRBJ1-4 | TRBV12-3/TRBV12-4 | ASSFGWQGNEKLF
TRBJ2-1 | TRBV7-9 | ASSYPGPSTPQQF
TRBJ1-5 | TRBV9 | AGLGRPQH
TRBJ2-7 | TRBV20-1 | SAVAGGISYEQY
TRBJ2-1 | TRBV19 | ASSIAGGAAGQF
TRBJ2-1 | TRBV20-1 | SAPGHRSYNEQF
TRBJ2-5 | TRBV7-9 | ASSPRQGPASETQY
TRBJ2-7 | TRBV7-9 | ASSSQKSYEQY
TRBJ2-2 | TRBV6-2/TRBV6-3 | ASKVNTGELF
TRBJ2-5 | TRBV28 | ATAPPTGALQETQY
TRBJ2-3 | TRBV27 | ASSPTTSLADTQY
TRBJ1-1 | TRBV4-1 | ASSPPIGRMNTEAF
TRBJ2-3 | TRBV19 | ASNQGPADTQY
TRBJ2-7 | TRBV27 | ASSPIAGVSSYEQY
TRBJ1-2 | TRBV5-1 | ASKRPGGDYGYT
TRBJ2-4 | TRBV19 | ASSIVAGGAKNIQY
TRBJ1-1 | TRBV11-2 | ASSPSGGRTEAF
TRBJ1-2 | TRBV12-3/TRBV12-4 | ASKKVFNYGYT
TRBJ2-3 | TRBV9 | ASSARNVGTDTQY
TRBJ2-7 | TRBV5-6 | ASSLEARGYEQY
TRBJ2-2 | TRBV28 | ASRTNRGRFSGELF
TRBJ1-1 | TRBV5-4 | ASSPGSTEAF
TRBJ2-7 | TRBV6-2/TRBV6-3 | ASSSGTTYEQY
TRBJ2-2 | TRBV30 | AWRPGTDSGELF
TRBJ2-7 | TRBV5-1 | ASSIEPFVGQGAYEQY
TRBJ2-1 | TRBV15 | ATSREWEHYNEQF
TRBJ1-2 | TRBV7-2 | ASSPGQSPYFDYGYT